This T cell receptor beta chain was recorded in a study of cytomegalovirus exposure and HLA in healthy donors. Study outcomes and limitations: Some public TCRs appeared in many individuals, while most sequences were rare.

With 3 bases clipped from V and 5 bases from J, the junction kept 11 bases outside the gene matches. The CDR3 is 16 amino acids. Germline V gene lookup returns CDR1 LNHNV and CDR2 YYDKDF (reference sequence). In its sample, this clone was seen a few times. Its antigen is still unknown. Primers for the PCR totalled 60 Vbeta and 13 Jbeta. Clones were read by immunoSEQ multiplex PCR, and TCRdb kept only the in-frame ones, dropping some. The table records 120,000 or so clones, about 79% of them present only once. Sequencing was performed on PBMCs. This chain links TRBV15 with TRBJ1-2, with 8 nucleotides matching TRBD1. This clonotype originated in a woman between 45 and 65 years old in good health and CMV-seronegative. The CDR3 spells CATSRSQGAVYYGYTF. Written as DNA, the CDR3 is TGTGCCACCAGCAGGTCCCAGGGGGCGGTTTATTATGGCTACACCTTC. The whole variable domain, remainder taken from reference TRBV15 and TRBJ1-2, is DAMVIQNPRYQVTQFGKPVTLSCSQTLNHNVMYWYQQKSSQAPKLLFHYYDKDFNNEADTPDNFQSRRPNTSFCFLDIRSPGLGDTAMYLCATSRSQGAVYYGYTFGSGTRLTVV.